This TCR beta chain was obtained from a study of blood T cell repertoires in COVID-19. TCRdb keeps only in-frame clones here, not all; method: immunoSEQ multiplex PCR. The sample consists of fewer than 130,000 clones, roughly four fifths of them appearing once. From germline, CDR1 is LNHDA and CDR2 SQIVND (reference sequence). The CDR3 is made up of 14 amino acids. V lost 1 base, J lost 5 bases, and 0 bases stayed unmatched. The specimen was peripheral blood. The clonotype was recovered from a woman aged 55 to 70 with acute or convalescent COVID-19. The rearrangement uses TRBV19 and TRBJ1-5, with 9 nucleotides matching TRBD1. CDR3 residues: CASSIGTGDQPQHF. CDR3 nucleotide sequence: TGTGCCAGTAGTATAGGGACAGGGGATCAGCCCCAGCATTTT. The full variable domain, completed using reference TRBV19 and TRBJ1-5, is DGGITQSPKYLFRKEGQNVTLSCEQNLNHDAMYWYRQDPGQGLRLIYYSQIVNDFQKGDIAEGYSVSREKKESFPLTVTSAQKNPTAFYLCASSIGTGDQPQHFGDGTRLSIL.